This TCR beta chain was captured in a study of blood T cell repertoires in COVID-19. About the research overall: The samples span acute and convalescent COVID-19 from the United States, Italy and Spain. In each case, the material was cDNA or gDNA derived from T cells, B-cell-depleted T cells, or PBMCs.

Method: immunoSEQ multiplex PCR; TCRdb's copy keeps in-frame clones and lacks some. Altogether 25,000 to 35,000 clones are present, roughly 90% being singletons, with the ten largest covering around 5.4%. Material for sequencing was peripheral blood. This TCR was recovered from a man aged 60-69 years with active COVID-19.

The DNA of the CDR3 is TGTGCCAGCAGCTTCCCGGGACAGGGGGTCTACGAGCAGTACTTC. Translation: CASSFPGQGVYEQYF. The rearrangement uses TRBV5-4 and TRBJ2-7, with TRBD1 matching over 11 bases. The V and J ends lost 2 bases and 3 bases, in that order; junction bases with no gene match: 4. The germline gives CDR1 SGHNT, CDR2 YYREEE (reference sequence). The CDR3 covers 15 residues. Full variable domain (outside the CDR3, taken from reference TRBV5-4 and TRBJ2-7): ETGVTQSPTHLIKTRGQQVTLRCSSQSGHNTVSWYQQALGQGPQFIFQYYREEENGRGNFPPRFSGLQFPNYSSELNVNALELDDSALYLCASSFPGQGVYEQYFGPGTRLTVT.